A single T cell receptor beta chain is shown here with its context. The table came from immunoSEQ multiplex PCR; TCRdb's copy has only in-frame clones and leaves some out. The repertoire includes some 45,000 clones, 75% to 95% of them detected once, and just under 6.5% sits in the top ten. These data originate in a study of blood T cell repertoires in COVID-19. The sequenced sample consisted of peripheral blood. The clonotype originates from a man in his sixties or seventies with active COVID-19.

Here the CDR3 DNA reads TGTGCCAGCTCGAGGACTAGCGGGGGCTCCTACAATGAGCAGTTCTTC. This codes for CASSRTSGGSYNEQFF. The chain employs TRBV18 and TRBJ2-1; TRBD2 matches at 13 bases. V was clipped by 6 bases and J by 0 bases; unmatched bases: 2. This CDR3 spans 16 amino acids. Germline loops: CDR1 KGHSH, CDR2 LQKENI. The complete variable domain, with remaining parts taken from reference TRBV18 and TRBJ2-1, reads NAGVMQNPRHLVRRRGQEARLRCSPMKGHSHVYWYRQLPEEGLKFMVYLQKENIIDESGMPKERFSAEFPKEGPSILRIQQVVRGDSAAYFCASSRTSGGSYNEQFFGPGTRLTVL.